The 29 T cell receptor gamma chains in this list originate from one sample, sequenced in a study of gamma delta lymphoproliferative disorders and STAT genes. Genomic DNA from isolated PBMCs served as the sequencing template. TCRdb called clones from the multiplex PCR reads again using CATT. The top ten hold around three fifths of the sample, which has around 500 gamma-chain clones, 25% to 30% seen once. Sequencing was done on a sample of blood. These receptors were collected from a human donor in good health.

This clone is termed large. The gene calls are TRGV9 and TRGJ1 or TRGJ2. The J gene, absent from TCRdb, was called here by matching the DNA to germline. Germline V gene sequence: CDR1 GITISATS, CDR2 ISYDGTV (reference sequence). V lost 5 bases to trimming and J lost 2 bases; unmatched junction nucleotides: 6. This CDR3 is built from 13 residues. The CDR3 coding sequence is TGTGCCTTGTGGGGGGTAGATTATTATAAGAAACTCTTT. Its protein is CALWGVDYYKKLF.

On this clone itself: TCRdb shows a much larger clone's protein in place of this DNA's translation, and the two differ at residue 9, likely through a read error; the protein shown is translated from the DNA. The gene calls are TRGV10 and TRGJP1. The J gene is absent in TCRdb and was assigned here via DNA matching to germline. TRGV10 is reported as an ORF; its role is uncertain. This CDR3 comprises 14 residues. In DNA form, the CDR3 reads TGTGCTGCGTGGGACAACTTCACTTGTTGGTTCAAGATATTT. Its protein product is CAAWDNFTCWFKIF.

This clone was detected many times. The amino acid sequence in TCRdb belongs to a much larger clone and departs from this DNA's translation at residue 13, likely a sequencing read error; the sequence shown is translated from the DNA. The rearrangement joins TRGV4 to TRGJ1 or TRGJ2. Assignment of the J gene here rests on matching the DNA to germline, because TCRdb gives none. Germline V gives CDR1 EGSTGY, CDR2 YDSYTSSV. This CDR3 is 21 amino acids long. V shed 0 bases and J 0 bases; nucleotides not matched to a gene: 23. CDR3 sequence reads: CATWDGPGRSAPISNYYKKLF. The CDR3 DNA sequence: TGTGCCACCTGGGATGGGCCGGGCCGCTCGGCCCCCATATCGAATTATTATAAGAAACTCTTT.

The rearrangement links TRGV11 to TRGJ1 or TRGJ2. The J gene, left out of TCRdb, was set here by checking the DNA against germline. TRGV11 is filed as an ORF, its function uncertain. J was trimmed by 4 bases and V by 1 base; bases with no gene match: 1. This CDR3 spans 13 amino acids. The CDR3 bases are TGTGCCTGCTGGATTAGGCAATATTATAAGAAACTCTTT. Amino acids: CACWIRQYYKKLF.

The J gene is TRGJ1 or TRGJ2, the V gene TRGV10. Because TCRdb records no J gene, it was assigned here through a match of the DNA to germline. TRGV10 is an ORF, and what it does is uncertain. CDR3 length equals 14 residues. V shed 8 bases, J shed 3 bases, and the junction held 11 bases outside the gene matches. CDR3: CAAWDTHIYYKKLF. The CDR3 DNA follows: TGTGCTGCGTGGGATACCCACATTTATTATAAGAAACTCTTT.

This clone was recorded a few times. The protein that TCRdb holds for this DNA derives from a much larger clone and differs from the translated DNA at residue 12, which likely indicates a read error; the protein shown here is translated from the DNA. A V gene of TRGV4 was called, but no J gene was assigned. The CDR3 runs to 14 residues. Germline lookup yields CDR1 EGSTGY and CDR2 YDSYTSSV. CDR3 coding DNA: TGTGCCACCTGGGACCAACTTCCATATTATAAGAACCTCTTT. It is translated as CATWDQLPYYKNLF.

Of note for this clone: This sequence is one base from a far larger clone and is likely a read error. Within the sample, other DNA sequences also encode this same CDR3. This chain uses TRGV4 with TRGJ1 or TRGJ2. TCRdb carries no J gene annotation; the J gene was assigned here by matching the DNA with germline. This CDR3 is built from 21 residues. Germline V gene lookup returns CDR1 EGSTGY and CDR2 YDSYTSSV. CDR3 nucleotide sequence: TGTGCCACCTGGGATGGGCCGGGCCGCTCGGCCCCCGTATCGAATTATTACAAGAAACTCTTT. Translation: CATWDGPGRSAPVSNYYKKLF.

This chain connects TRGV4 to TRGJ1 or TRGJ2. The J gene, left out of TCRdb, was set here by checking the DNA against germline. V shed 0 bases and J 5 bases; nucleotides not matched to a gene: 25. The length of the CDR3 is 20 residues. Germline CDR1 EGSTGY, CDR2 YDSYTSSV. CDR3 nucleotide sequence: TGTGCCACCTGGGATGGGCCGGGCCGCTCGGCCCCCGTATCGAATTATAAGAAACTCTTT. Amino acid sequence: CATWDGPGRSAPVSNYKKLF.

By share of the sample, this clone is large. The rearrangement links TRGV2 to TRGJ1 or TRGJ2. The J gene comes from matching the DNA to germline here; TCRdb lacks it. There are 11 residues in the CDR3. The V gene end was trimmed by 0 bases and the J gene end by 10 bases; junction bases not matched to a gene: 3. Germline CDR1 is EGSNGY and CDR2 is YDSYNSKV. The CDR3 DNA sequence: TGTGCCACCTGGGACGGGCCCAAGAAACTCTTT. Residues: CATWDGPKKLF.

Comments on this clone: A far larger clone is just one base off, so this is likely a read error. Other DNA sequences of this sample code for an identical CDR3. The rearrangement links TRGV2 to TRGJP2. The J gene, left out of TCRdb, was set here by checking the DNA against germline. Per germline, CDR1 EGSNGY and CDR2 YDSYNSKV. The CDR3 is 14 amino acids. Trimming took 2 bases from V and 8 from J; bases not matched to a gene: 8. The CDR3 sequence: CATWDVSRDWIKTF. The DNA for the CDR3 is TGTGCCACCTGGGACGTATCTCGAGATTGGATCAAGACGTTT.

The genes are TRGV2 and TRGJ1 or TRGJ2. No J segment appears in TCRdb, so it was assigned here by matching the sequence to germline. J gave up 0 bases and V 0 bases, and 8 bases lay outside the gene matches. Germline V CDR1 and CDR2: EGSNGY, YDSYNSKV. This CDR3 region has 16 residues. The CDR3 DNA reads TGTGCCACCTGGGACGGGCGGGGTTCGAATTATTATAAGAAACTCTTT. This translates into CATWDGRGSNYYKKLF.

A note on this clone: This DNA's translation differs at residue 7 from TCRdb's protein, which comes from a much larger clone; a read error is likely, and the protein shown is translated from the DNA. CDR3 DNA: TGTGCCACCTGGGACGGGATTTATTATAAGAAACTCTTT. It specifies CATWDGIYYKKLF. The genes are TRGV2 and TRGJ1 or TRGJ2. As TCRdb names no J gene, one was assigned here on the basis of a DNA match to germline. The CDR3 extends over 13 amino acids. Per germline, CDR1 EGSNGY and CDR2 YDSYNSKV. V lost 0 bases and J lost 3; bases outside the gene matches: 2.

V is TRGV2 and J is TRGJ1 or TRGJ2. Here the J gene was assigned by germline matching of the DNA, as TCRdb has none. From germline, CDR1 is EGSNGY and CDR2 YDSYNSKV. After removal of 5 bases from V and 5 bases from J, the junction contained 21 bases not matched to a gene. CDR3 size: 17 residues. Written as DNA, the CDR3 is TGTGCCACCTGGGGACCGACGAGAAGATCTGGAAATTATAAGAAACTCTTT. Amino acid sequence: CATWGPTRRSGNYKKLF.

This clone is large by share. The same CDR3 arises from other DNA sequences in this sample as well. CDR3 region: CAAWGDKKLF. Written as DNA, the CDR3 is TGTGCTGCGTGGGGCGATAAGAAACTCTTT. This rearrangement joins TRGV10 to TRGJ1 or TRGJ2. In the absence of a J gene in TCRdb, the DNA was matched to germline to assign it here. TRGV10 is given ORF status, its function remaining uncertain. This CDR3 has 10 residues. The V gene end was trimmed by 8 bases and the J gene end by 8 bases; junction bases not matched to a gene: 4.

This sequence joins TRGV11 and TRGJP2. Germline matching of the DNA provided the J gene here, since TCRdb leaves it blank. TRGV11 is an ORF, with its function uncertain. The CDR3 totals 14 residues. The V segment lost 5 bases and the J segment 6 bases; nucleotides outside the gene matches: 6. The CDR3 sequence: CACWINEGDWIKTF. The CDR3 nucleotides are TGTGCCTGCTGGATTAACGAGGGTGATTGGATCAAGACGTTT.

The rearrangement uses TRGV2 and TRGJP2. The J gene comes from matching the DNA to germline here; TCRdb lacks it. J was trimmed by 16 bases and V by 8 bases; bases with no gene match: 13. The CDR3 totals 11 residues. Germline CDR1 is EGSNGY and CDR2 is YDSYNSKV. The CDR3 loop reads CATLLYPPKTF. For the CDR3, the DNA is TGTGCCACCTTGCTCTACCCTCCCAAGACGTTT.

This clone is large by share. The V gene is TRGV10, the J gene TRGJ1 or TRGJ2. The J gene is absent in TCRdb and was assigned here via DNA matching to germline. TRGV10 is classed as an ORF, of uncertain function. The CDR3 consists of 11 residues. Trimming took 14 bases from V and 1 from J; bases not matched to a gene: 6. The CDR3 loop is CAPDNYYKKLF. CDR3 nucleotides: TGTGCTCCAGACAATTATTATAAGAAACTCTTT.

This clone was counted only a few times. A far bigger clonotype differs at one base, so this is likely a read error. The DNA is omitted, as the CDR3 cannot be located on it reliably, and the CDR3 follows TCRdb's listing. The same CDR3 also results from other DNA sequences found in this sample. The CDR3 sequence is CTTVPAGLGTGYKKLF. The V segment is TRGV11, and no J call was made. TRGV11 is an open reading frame, and its role is uncertain. The CDR3 has 16 amino acids, counting both end residues.

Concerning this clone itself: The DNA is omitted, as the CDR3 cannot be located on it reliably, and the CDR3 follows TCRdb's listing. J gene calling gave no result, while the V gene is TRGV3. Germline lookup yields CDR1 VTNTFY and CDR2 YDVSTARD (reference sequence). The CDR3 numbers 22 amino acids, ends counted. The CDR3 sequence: CATWDRRPSIIIRNSLAVEQHF.

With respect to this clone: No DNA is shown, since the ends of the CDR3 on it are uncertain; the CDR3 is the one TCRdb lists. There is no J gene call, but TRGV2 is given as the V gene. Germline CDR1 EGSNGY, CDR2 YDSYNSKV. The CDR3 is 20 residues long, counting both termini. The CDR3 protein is CATWDGPLVIRNSLAVEQHF.

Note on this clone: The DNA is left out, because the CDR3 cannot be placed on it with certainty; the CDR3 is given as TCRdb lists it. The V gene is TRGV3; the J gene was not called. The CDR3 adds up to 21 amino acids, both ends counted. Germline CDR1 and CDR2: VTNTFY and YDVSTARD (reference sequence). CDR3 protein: CATWDVRRIIIRNSLAVEQHF.

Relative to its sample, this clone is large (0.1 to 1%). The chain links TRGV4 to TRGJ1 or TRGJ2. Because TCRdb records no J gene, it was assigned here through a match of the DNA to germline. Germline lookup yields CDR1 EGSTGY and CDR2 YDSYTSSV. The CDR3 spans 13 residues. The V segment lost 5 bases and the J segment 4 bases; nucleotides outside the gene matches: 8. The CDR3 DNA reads TGTGCCACCTGGGCCCGCGAATATTATAAGAAACTCTTT. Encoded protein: CATWAREYYKKLF.

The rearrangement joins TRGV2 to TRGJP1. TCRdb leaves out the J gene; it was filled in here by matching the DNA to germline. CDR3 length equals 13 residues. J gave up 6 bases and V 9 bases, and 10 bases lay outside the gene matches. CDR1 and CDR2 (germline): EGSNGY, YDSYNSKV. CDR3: CATRARPGWFKIF. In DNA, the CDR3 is TGTGCCACCAGAGCCCGTCCTGGTTGGTTCAAGATATTT.

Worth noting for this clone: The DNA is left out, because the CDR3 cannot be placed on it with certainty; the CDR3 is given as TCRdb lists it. The CDR3 region is CAAWDYGGVRGGSRRLQKGLGSIVTSKTF. With the J gene uncalled, the V gene is TRGV10. TRGV10 is given ORF status, its function remaining uncertain. The CDR3 extends over 29 residues, inclusive of both ends.

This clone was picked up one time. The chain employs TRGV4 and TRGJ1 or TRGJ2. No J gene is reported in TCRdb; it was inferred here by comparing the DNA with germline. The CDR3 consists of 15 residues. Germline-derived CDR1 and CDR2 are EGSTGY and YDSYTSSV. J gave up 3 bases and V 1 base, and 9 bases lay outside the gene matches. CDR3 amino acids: CATWDGSTVYYKKLF. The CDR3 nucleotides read TGTGCCACCTGGGATGGCTCCACGGTTTATTATAAGAAACTCTTT.

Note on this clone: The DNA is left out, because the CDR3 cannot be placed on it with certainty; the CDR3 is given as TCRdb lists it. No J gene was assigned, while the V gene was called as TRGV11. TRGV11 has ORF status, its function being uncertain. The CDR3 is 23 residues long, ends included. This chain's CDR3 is CTTVPAGLGTGILRCLFDYKKLF.

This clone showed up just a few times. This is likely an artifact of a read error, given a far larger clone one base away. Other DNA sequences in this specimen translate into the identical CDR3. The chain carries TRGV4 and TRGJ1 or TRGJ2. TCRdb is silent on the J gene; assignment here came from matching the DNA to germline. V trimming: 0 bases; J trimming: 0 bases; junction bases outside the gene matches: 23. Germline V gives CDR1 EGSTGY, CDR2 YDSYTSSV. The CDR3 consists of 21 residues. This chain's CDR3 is CATWDGPGRSAPVSNYYKKLF. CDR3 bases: TGTGCCACCTGGGATGGGCCGGGCCGCTCGGCCCCCGTGTCGAATTATTATAAGAAACTCTTT.

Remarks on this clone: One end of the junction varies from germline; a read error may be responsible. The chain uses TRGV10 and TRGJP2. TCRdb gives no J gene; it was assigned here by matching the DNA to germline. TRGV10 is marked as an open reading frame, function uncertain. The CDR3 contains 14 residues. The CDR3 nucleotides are TGCGCGGGATTATGGAGGGGTTCGTGGTGGATCAAGACGTTT. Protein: CAGLWRGSWWIKTF.

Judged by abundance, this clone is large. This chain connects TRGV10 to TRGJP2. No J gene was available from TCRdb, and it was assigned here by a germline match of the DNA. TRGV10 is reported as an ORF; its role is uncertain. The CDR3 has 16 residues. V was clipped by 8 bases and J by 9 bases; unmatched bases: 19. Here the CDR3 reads CAAWDLDRAPYWIKTF. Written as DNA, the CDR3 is TGTGCTGCGTGGGACCTCGACCGGGCCCCTTATTGGATCAAGACGTTT.